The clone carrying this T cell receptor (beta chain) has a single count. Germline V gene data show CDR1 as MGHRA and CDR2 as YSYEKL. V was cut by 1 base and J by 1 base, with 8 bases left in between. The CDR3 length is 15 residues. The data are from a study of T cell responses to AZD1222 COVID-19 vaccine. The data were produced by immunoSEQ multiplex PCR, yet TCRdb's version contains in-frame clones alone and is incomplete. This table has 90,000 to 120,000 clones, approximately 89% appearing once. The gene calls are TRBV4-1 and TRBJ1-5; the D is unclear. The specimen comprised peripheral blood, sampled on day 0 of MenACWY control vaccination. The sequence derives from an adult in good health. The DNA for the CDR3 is TGCGCCAGCAGCCAAGGGACGGTCAGCAATCAGCCCCAGCATTTT. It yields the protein CASSQGTVSNQPQHF.